The next 27 T cell receptor beta chains were all read from a single sample in a study of T cell clonotyping in hematopoietic cell transplantation. Libraries were prepared by immunoSEQ multiplex PCR; TCRdb keeps only in-frame clonotypes and omits some of them. This table holds about 16,000 clones, roughly 70% found once. Material for sequencing was peripheral blood mononuclear cells. The receptor set was obtained from a woman between 55 and 75 years old in good health. Some clones in this sample may be carry-over from other donors' samples.

This clone was seen just once. V and J are TRBV29-1 and TRBJ2-7; 8 nucleotides agree with TRBD2. The CDR3 covers 14 residues. Trimming cost V 4 bases and J 0 bases; bases outside gene matches: 5. Germline CDR1 is SQVTM and CDR2 is ANQGSEA. The CDR3 reads CSVGSGTSSYEQYF. For the CDR3, the DNA is TGCAGCGTTGGAAGTGGGACTAGCTCCTACGAGCAGTACTTC.

The chain carries TRBV29-1 and TRBJ2-7; 14 positions match TRBD2. The V segment lost 4 bases and the J segment 1 base; nucleotides outside the gene matches: 9. CDR1 SQVTM and CDR2 ANQGSEA come from the germline V gene. The CDR3 has 17 residues. In DNA form, the CDR3 reads TGCAGCGTTGGTGGACTAGCGGGAGGAGGGGTATCCTACGAGCAGTACTTC. This gives the protein CSVGGLAGGGVSYEQYF.

The rearrangement uses TRBV30 and TRBJ2-7; D is ambiguous. The CDR3 sequence is 12 residues long. The V gene's germline CDR1 is GTSNPN and CDR2 SVGIG (reference sequence). V was trimmed by 6 bases and J by 6 bases, leaving 15 bases between them. DNA of the CDR3: TGTGCCTGCCGGCGGCAAACTTCCGAGCAGTACTTC. Amino acid sequence: CACRRQTSEQYF.

This clone was counted only a few times. The J gene is TRBJ1-1, the V gene TRBV6-5; D uncertain. Trimming left V 8 bases short and J 8 bases short, with 15 bases between. Germline V gives CDR1 MNHEY, CDR2 SVGAGI. The CDR3 contains 12 residues. The CDR3 is CASHRMGREAFF. Here the CDR3 DNA reads TGTGCCAGCCATCGGATGGGGAGGGAAGCTTTCTTT.

This clone was detected a few times. The V gene is TRBV5-1, the J gene TRBJ2-3; TRBD1 matches at 12 bases. With V trimmed by 7 bases and J by 3 bases, 9 bases remained unmatched. The CDR3 spans 16 residues. Germline V gene data show CDR1 as SGHRS and CDR2 as YFSETQ. This CDR3 is CASYRGQGAGTDTQYF. DNA for the CDR3: TGCGCCAGCTATAGGGGACAGGGGGCTGGAACAGATACGCAGTATTTT.

This chain uses TRBV5-1 with TRBJ2-7; 9 bases align to TRBD2. The CDR3 runs to 14 residues. CDR1 and CDR2 (germline): SGHRS, YFSETQ. The junction had 6 bases not matched to a gene; V was cut back by 4 bases and J by 4 bases. The CDR3 here is CASSHSGGVYEQYF. The CDR3 DNA sequence: TGCGCCAGCAGCCATAGCGGGGGTGTTTACGAGCAGTACTTC. Looking up the rest from reference TRBV5-1 and TRBJ2-7 gives the full variable domain: KAGVTQTPRYLIKTRGQQVTLSCSPISGHRSVSWYQQTPGQGLQFLFEYFSETQRNKGNFPGRFSGRQFSNSRSEMNVSTLELGDSALYLCASSHSGGVYEQYFGPGTRLTVT.

This clone was observed a few times. The CDR3 DNA reads TGTGCCAGCAGCCGCCCGGAGGCCAACGTCCTGACTTTC. This gives the protein CASSRPEANVLTF. This rearrangement joins TRBV7-2 to TRBJ2-6; D not resolved. Germline-derived CDR1 and CDR2 are SGHTA and FQGNSA. V dropped 5 bases and J dropped 6 bases, with 8 bases sitting between them. The CDR3 totals 13 residues.

The V and J genes are TRBV6-5 and TRBJ1-3; tentative D call: TRBD1 (5 bases). Germline CDR1 reads MNHEY; CDR2 reads SVGAGI. The CDR3 consists of 12 residues. Trimming removed 0 bases from V and 8 bases from J, with 5 bases in between. CDR3 in amino acids: CASSYSGDTIYF. The CDR3 DNA reads TGTGCCAGCAGTTACTCGGGGGACACCATATATTTT.

This clone was seen more than once but under ten times. The chain combines TRBV29-1 with TRBJ1-2; D may be TRBD1 (5 bases). The CDR3 extends over 12 amino acids. CDR1 is SQVTM and CDR2 is ANQGSEA in the germline V gene. V lost 7 bases and J lost 1, with 10 bases in between. CDR3 DNA: TGCAGCGGCGGGGGGGGTAACTATGGCTACACCTTC. It specifies CSGGGGNYGYTF.

This chain uses TRBV28 with TRBJ1-1; possible D gene TRBD1, 5 bases. The V gene's germline CDR1 is MDHEN and CDR2 SYDVKM. This CDR3 spans 12 amino acids. Trimming cost V 2 bases and J 8 bases, with 9 bases left between them. For the CDR3, the DNA is TGTGCCAGCAGTTTAGGGGCCGCCGAAGCTTTCTTT. It specifies CASSLGAAEAFF.

This clone turned up a few times. The V call is TRBV27, the J call TRBJ2-7; possible D gene TRBD1, 5 bases. Trimming shortened V by 5 bases and J by 3 bases, and 11 bases separated the two germline ends. The CDR3 contains 13 residues. Germline V gives CDR1 MNHEY, CDR2 SMNVEV (reference sequence). This CDR3 reads CASSPGLSYEQYF. The DNA for the CDR3 is TGTGCCAGCAGTCCAGGGTTGAGCTACGAGCAGTACTTC.

This rearrangement joins TRBV10-3 to TRBJ2-3; 8 nucleotides line up with TRBD2. Germline assignment: CDR1 ENHRY and CDR2 SYGVKD. V shed 5 bases, J shed 4 bases, and the junction held 11 bases outside the gene matches. CDR3 length equals 16 residues. This chain's CDR3 is CAISPSSGGGSDTQYF. CDR3 DNA sequence: TGTGCCATCAGTCCCTCCAGCGGGGGTGGATCAGATACGCAGTATTTT.

This clone appeared a few times. V usage is TRBV6-5 and J usage is TRBJ2-7, with D perhaps TRBD1 or TRBD2 (5 bases each). The V and J ends lost 6 bases and 7 bases respectively, with 13 bases between them. There are 12 residues in the CDR3. Germline-derived CDR1 and CDR2 are MNHEY and SVGAGI. CDR3 amino acids: CASSRDRMEQYF. For the CDR3, the DNA is TGTGCCAGCAGCCGGGACCGTATGGAGCAGTACTTC.

The V gene is TRBV7-2, the J gene TRBJ2-2; 14 bases line up with TRBD2. Germline assignment: CDR1 SGHTA and CDR2 FQGNSA. The V and J ends lost 5 bases and 9 bases, in that order; junction bases with no gene match: 8. The CDR3 spans 16 residues. The CDR3 loop reads CASSRAGTSGSWELFF. In DNA, the CDR3 is TGTGCCAGCAGCCGGGCCGGGACTAGCGGGAGTTGGGAGCTGTTTTTT.

The chain carries TRBV6-6 and TRBJ2-4, with 8 bases fitting TRBD1. The CDR3 spans 13 residues. Trimming at V came to 7 bases and at J to 8 bases, leaving 7 bases not matched to a gene. CDR1 and CDR2 from the germline V gene are MNHNY and SVGAGI (reference sequence). The CDR3 loop is CASNKDRGHIQYF. In nucleotides, the CDR3 is TGTGCCAGCAATAAAGACAGGGGACACATTCAGTACTTC.

This clone was observed a handful of times. The chain employs TRBV5-7 and TRBJ1-3; 7 bases agree with TRBD1. TRBV5-7 is reported as an ORF; its role is uncertain. The CDR3 covers 19 residues. V dropped 4 bases and J dropped 3; count of bases not matched to a gene: 19. CDR3 coding DNA: TGTGCCAGCAGCCACACGTTCCGATACAGGGGCAGTTTTGGAAACACCATATATTTT. Its protein product is CASSHTFRYRGSFGNTIYF.

The chain uses TRBV5-6 and TRBJ2-5; possible D gene TRBD1, 5 bases. Trimming cost V 0 bases and J 2 bases, with 8 bases left between them. CDR3 length equals 14 residues. CDR1 is SGHDT, CDR2 YYEEEE, per germline. The CDR3 loop is CASSLETVQETQYF. The CDR3 DNA reads as TGTGCCAGCAGCTTGGAGACAGTACAAGAGACCCAGTACTTC.

To note about this clone: The junction departs from the called germline gene at one end, perhaps through a read error. The chain uses TRBV5-1 and TRBJ1-1; D is undetermined. The V gene's germline CDR1 is SGHRS and CDR2 YFSETQ. There are 15 residues in the CDR3. The CDR3 sequence is CASSLGGQQTTEAFF. The CDR3 bases are TGCGCCAGCAGTTTGGGTGGCCAGCAAACAACTGAAGCTTTCTTT.

This chain connects TRBV5-6 to TRBJ2-2; D is uncertain. Germline lookup yields CDR1 SGHDT and CDR2 YYEEEE. CDR3 length: 12 amino acids. The V and J ends lost 4 bases and 3 bases respectively, with 4 bases between them. In DNA, the CDR3 is TGTGCCAGCAGCCAATACACCGGGGAGCTGTTTTTT. Its protein is CASSQYTGELFF.

This sequence joins TRBV6-6 and TRBJ1-5; maybe TRBD1 (6 bases). Trimming left V 7 bases short and J 15 bases short, with 25 bases between. The CDR3 has 14 amino acids. Germline V gene data show CDR1 as MNHNY and CDR2 as SVGAGI (reference sequence). Here the CDR3 reads CASTFEAGASSRHF. The CDR3 DNA reads as TGTGCCAGCACCTTTGAAGCGGGGGCGTCTAGTAGGCATTTT.

The chain combines TRBV20-1 with TRBJ1-1, with D maybe TRBD1 (6 bases). V shed 3 bases and J shed 8 bases, with 10 bases lying between them. CDR1 is DFQATT, CDR2 SNEGSKA, per germline (reference sequence). The CDR3 contains 11 residues. The CDR3 here is CSARFGTEAFF. CDR3 bases: TGCAGTGCTAGGTTCGGGACAGAAGCTTTCTTT.

J is TRBJ2-1 and V is TRBV7-3; D gene ambiguous. This CDR3 has 15 amino acids. V was shortened by 5 bases and J by 0 bases, with 11 bases between the two germline ends. From germline, CDR1 is SGHTA and CDR2 FQGTGA. The CDR3 region is CASSPAKSSYNEQFF. For the CDR3, the DNA is TGTGCCAGCAGCCCCGCTAAGAGCTCCTACAATGAGCAGTTCTTC.

Written as DNA, the CDR3 is TGTGCCAGCAGACGACTAGCGGGGAGCTACAATGAGCAGTTCTTC. It codes for CASRRLAGSYNEQFF. The V call is TRBV2, the J call TRBJ2-1, with 11 nucleotides matching TRBD2. The V segment lost 6 bases and the J segment 3 bases; nucleotides outside the gene matches: 4. CDR1 SNHLY and CDR2 FYNNEI come from the germline V gene. CDR3 size: 15 residues.

This chain uses TRBV4-1 with TRBJ1-4, with TRBD1 matching 7 bases. The CDR3 loop spans 17 amino acids. The V gene end was trimmed by 0 bases and the J gene end by 4 bases; junction bases not matched to a gene: 8. Looked up from germline, CDR1 is MGHRA and CDR2 is YSYEKL. CDR3 amino acids: CASSQEFQDRSNEKLFF. CDR3 in DNA: TGCGCCAGCAGCCAAGAATTCCAGGACAGGAGTAATGAAAAACTGTTTTTT.

Comment on this clone: Other DNA variants within this sample encode the same CDR3. This rearrangement joins TRBV9 to TRBJ2-7; 12 bases fit TRBD2. In germline, CDR1 is SGDLS, CDR2 YYNGEE. The J segment lost 4 bases and the V segment lost 3 bases, leaving 2 bases of the junction unmatched. The CDR3 consists of 14 residues. The CDR3 region is CASSGGLAGYEQYF. In nucleotides, the CDR3 is TGTGCCAGCAGCGGAGGACTAGCGGGGTACGAGCAGTACTTC.

This sequence joins TRBV18 and TRBJ2-3; 8 nucleotides match TRBD2. Germline trimming cut 3 bases from V and 5 bases from J; bases unmatched to any gene: 7. Germline V gene data show CDR1 as KGHSH and CDR2 as LQKENI. This CDR3 contains 15 residues. The CDR3 sequence is CASSPASAGVDTQYF. CDR3 sequence (DNA): TGTGCCAGCTCACCCGCCTCAGCGGGAGTAGATACGCAGTATTTT.

The V gene is TRBV10-2, the J gene TRBJ1-5; TRBD1 matches 8 bases. The CDR3 length is 13 residues. The germline V gene encodes CDR1 WSHSY and CDR2 SAAADI. The V gene end was trimmed by 6 bases and the J gene end by 3 bases; junction bases not matched to a gene: 1. The CDR3 protein is CASRDRDNQPQHF. CDR3 nucleotide sequence: TGCGCCAGCAGGGACAGGGACAATCAGCCCCAGCATTTT.